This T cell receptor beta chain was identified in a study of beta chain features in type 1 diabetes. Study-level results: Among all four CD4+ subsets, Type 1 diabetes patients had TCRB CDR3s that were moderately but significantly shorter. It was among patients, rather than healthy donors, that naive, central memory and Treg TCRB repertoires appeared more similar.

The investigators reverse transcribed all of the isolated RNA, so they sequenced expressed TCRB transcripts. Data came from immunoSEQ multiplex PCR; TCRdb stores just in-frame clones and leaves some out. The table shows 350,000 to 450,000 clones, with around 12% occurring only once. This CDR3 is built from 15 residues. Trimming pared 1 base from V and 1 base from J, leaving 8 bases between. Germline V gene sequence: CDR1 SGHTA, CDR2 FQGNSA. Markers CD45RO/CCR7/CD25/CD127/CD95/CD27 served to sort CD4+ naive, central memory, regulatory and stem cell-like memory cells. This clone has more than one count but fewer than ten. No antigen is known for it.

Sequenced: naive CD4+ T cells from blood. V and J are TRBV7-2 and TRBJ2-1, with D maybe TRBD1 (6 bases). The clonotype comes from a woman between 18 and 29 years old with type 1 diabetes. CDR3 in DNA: TGTGCCAGCAGCTTAGAAGGACAGTCCTACAATGAGCAGTTCTTC. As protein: CASSLEGQSYNEQFF.